This entry lists 5 T cell receptor beta chains sequenced from one sample in a study of T cell responses to AZD1222 COVID-19 vaccine. The data were produced by immunoSEQ multiplex PCR, yet TCRdb's version contains in-frame clones alone and is incomplete. The sample comprises about 110,000 clones, around 88% of which are singletons, and about 6.5% rests with the top ten. The sequences come from peripheral blood, collected 28 days after the second AZD1222 dose. Source of these receptors: an adult who received the AZD1222 COVID-19 vaccine.

The chain uses TRBV6-5 and TRBJ1-4; D ambiguous. Germline V CDR1 and CDR2: MNHEY, SVGAGI. The CDR3 runs to 15 residues. The ends were cut back, 6 bases at V and 0 bases at J, with 11 bases in the middle. The CDR3 protein is CASRLDTATNEKLFF. As DNA, the CDR3 is TGTGCCAGCAGACTTGACACAGCAACTAATGAAAAACTGTTTTTT.

The V call is TRBV18, the J call TRBJ1-1; perhaps TRBD1 as D (6 bases). Germline CDR1 reads KGHSH; CDR2 reads LQKENI. The CDR3 extends over 15 amino acids. V was shortened by 0 bases and J by 3 bases, with 11 bases between the two germline ends. CDR3 in amino acids: CASSPPGQRDTEAFF. The DNA of the CDR3 is TGTGCCAGCTCACCACCGGGACAACGGGACACTGAAGCTTTCTTT.

The rearrangement joins TRBV10-3 to TRBJ1-1; 9 bases are a match to TRBD1. The CDR3 is made up of 14 amino acids. Germline assignment: CDR1 ENHRY and CDR2 SYGVKD. Unmatched junction bases numbered 6, after V lost 4 bases and J lost 6 bases. CDR3 DNA sequence: TGTGCCATCAGTGGGGGGACAGGGCAACCTGAAGCTTTCTTT. Amino acid sequence: CAISGGTGQPEAFF.

J is TRBJ2-3 and V is TRBV28; 9 nucleotides agree with TRBD1. The CDR3 has 14 amino acids. The ends lost 4 bases at V and 6 bases at J; junction bases unmatched: 5. The germline CDR1 and CDR2 sequences are MDHEN and SYDVKM. CDR3 amino acids: CASSSTGGIDTQYF. The CDR3 DNA reads TGTGCCAGCAGTTCTACAGGGGGCATTGATACGCAGTATTTT.

The chain recombines TRBV12-5 with TRBJ2-7; 9 bases map to TRBD1. The V gene's germline CDR1 is LGHNT and CDR2 FRNRAP. V was clipped by 5 bases and J by 0 bases; unmatched bases: 8. CDR3 length: 16 residues. The CDR3, as DNA: TGTGCTAGTGGTGGGCTCGGACAGGGGAGCTCCTACGAGCAGTACTTC. This gives the protein CASGGLGQGSSYEQYF. Drawing the rest from reference TRBV12-5 and TRBJ2-7, the complete variable domain is DARVTQTPRHKVTEMGQEVTMRCQPILGHNTVFWYRQTMMQGLELLAYFRNRAPLDDSGMPKDRFSAEMPDATLATLKIQPSEPRDSAVYFCASGGLGQGSSYEQYFGPGTRLTVT.